These 21 T cell receptor beta chains came from one sample sequenced in a study of CD8+ T cells in alopecia areata. Extraction and reverse transcription of RNA yielded cDNA as the sequencing template. TCRdb's table, derived via immunoSEQ multiplex PCR, lists solely in-frame clones and lacks some. The sample presents about 3,600 clones, none singletons. Cells pooled from cutaneous lymph nodes were sorted on CD4, CD8alpha, NKG2D, NKG2ACE and other markers. The sequenced material came from CD8+ T cells sorted from a lymph node. The source is a C3H/HeJ mouse with alopecia areata. Mouse strain MHC haplotype: H2-k.

There are many counts of this clone. The gene symbols are mouse symbols. The sequence runs out 4 residues before the end of the CDR3; the remainder is reconstructed from the germline J gene. The genes are TRBV13-2 and TRBJ1-2; weak D call: TRBD1 (5 bases). The germline V gene has CDR1 NNHNN and CDR2 SYGAGS (reference sequence). CDR3 length: 14 amino acids. The V gene lost 0 bases and the J gene lost 4 bases, with 10 bases spanning the gap. The part of the CDR3 DNA that was read is TGTGCCAGCGGTGATGCTGGGGCGGGCTCC. Translated: CASGDAGAGS. The full CDR3 protein is CASGDAGAGSDYTF.

Remarks on this clone: A much larger clone differs from this one at a single base, so this may be a read error. Genes and germline are mouse. The CDR3 goes on 4 residues after the read ends, and that part is filled in from the germline J gene. The chain is built from TRBV14 and TRBJ1-1; 10 bases match TRBD1. The CDR3 has 13 amino acids. Germline lookup yields CDR1 SGHDT and CDR2 FRDEAV. CDR3 protein: CASSPGQGTEVFF. The sequenced CDR3 bases are TGTGCCAGCAGTCCGGGACAGGGGACA.

This clone is termed medium-sized (0.01 to 0.1%). All gene names here are mouse names. Read data end 4 residues before the CDR3 end; the end is taken from the germline J gene. The rearrangement uses TRBV13-1 and TRBJ2-1, with D maybe TRBD1 (5 bases). This CDR3 comprises 10 residues. The germline V gene encodes CDR1 NSHNY and CDR2 SYGAGN. The CDR3 here is CASEGAEQFF. The DNA read from the CDR3 is TGTGCCAGCGAGGGGGCT.

This clone was detected only a few times. Gene labels here are mouse ones. With the read ending 3 residues before the CDR3 end, the germline J gene is used to fill in that end. The V gene is TRBV4, the J gene TRBJ1-6; D is undetermined. TRBJ1-6 is recorded as an ORF, its role being uncertain. This CDR3 spans 12 amino acids. The germline V gene encodes CDR1 LGHDT and CDR2 YNNKQL (reference sequence). V was trimmed by 8 bases and J by 3 bases, leaving 5 bases between them. CDR3 DNA (partial): TGTGCCAGCCGACACTATAATTCGCCC. Translating it yields CASRHYNSP. Given in full, the CDR3 is CASRHYNSPLYF.

By proportion, this clone is medium-sized (0.01 to 0.1%). Gene names refer to mouse genes. Read data end 3 residues before the CDR3 end; the end is taken from the germline J gene. The rearrangement uses TRBV19 and TRBJ1-6, with 10 bases aligning to TRBD1. TRBJ1-6 is noted as an ORF with a role that remains uncertain. The V segment lost 4 bases and the J segment 7 bases; nucleotides outside the gene matches: 8. The CDR3 length is 16 residues. Looked up from germline, CDR1 is FNHDT and CDR2 is SITEND (reference sequence). The chain's CDR3 is CASSPDRGRGNSPLYF. Partial CDR3 DNA: TGTGCCAGCAGTCCAGACAGGGGGCGGGGAAATTCGCCC.

In this sample, this clone turned up many times. Germline and genes: mouse. Read sequence stops 4 residues before the CDR3 end, and the germline J gene provides the missing end. The J gene is TRBJ2-4, the V gene TRBV29; TRBD1 aligns across 12 bases. Germline loops: CDR1 MSHET, CDR2 SYDVDS. CDR3 length: 17 residues. Trimming cost V 1 base and J 2 bases; bases outside gene matches: 4. Here the CDR3 reads CASSLYGTGGLQNTLYF. The sequenced CDR3 bases are TGTGCTAGCAGTTTATACGGGACAGGGGGCCTTCAAAAC.

This clone was detected ten times or more. Mouse gene names and germline throughout. Read sequence stops 4 residues before the CDR3 end, and the germline J gene provides the missing end. The chain uses TRBV13-3 and TRBJ2-4; D may be TRBD2 (6 bases). The germline V gene encodes CDR1 NNHDY and CDR2 SYVADS. V was trimmed by 0 bases and J by 0 bases, leaving 11 bases between them. The CDR3 is 16 amino acids. CDR3 region: CASSDAWGSSQNTLYF. The DNA read from the CDR3 is TGTGCCAGCAGTGATGCCTGGGGATCTAGTCAAAAC.

At least ten counts were recorded for this clone. The gene names given are mouse names. Coverage ceases 4 residues before the CDR3 finishes, and the germline J gene fills in the end. V gene TRBV17 combines with J gene TRBJ2-5; weak D call: TRBD2 (6 bases). The CDR3 is made up of 16 amino acids. Germline V gene lookup returns CDR1 MNHDT and CDR2 YYDKIL. The V gene lost 0 bases and the J gene lost 2 bases, with 12 bases spanning the gap. The CDR3: CASSRDPGDSQDTQYF. The sequenced part of the CDR3 DNA is TGTGCTAGCAGTAGAGATCCTGGGGATAGCCAAGAC. Variable domain in full (rest from reference TRBV17 and TRBJ2-5): DTTVKQNPRYKLARVGKPVNLICSQTMNHDTMYWYQKKPNQAPKLLLFYYDKILNREADTFEKFQSSRPNNSFCSLYIGSAGLEYSAMYLCASSRDPGDSQDTQYFGPGTRLLVL.

As to this clone: Genes here carry mouse names. The CDR3 extends 4 residues past the end of the read, so its final part is completed from the germline J gene. The V gene is TRBV29, the J gene TRBJ2-5; TRBD2 matches at 7 bases. The CDR3 is 14 residues long. The trim removed 3 bases at V and 2 bases at J, leaving 2 bases unmatched. Germline V gives CDR1 MSHET, CDR2 SYDVDS. CDR3 DNA, as far as it was read: TGTGCTAGCAGTTTCCTGGGGGTCCAAGAC. This translates into CASSFLGVQD. The full CDR3 is CASSFLGVQDTQYF.

This clone was counted many times. All gene names here are mouse names. Coverage ceases 4 residues before the CDR3 finishes, and the germline J gene fills in the end. This chain links TRBV1 with TRBJ2-5, with TRBD1 matching 9 bases. Germline V gene data show CDR1 as NSQYPW and CDR2 as LRSPGD (reference sequence). This CDR3 is built from 16 residues. J gave up 0 bases and V 6 bases, and 7 bases lay outside the gene matches. CDR3 DNA (partial): TGCACCTGCAGCCCCGGGACAGGGATTAACCAAGAC. It encodes CTCSPGTGINQD. The entire CDR3 protein reads CTCSPGTGINQDTQYF.

By share of the sample, this clone is medium-sized. Genes and germline are mouse. The read stops 3 residues short of the end of the CDR3; the missing end is completed from the germline J gene. V is TRBV5 and J is TRBJ1-6; D unresolved. TRBJ1-6 counts as an open reading frame of uncertain function. V lost 4 bases and J 0 bases, leaving 13 bases between the germline ends. The CDR3 spans 17 residues. CDR1 is LGHNA, CDR2 YNLKQL, per germline (reference sequence). The DNA read from the CDR3 is TGTGCCAGCAGCCCCCCTCTGACAAATTCCTATAATTCGCCC. It is translated as CASSPPLTNSYNSP. The entire CDR3 reads CASSPPLTNSYNSPLYF.

Many counts were recorded for this clone. Each gene name is a mouse one. The read comes to an end 3 residues before the CDR3 does, leaving the germline J gene to fill in the end. The genes are TRBV13-2 and TRBJ1-6; possibly TRBD1 for D (6 bases). TRBJ1-6 is an ORF, with its function uncertain. This CDR3 has 16 residues. V was pared by 0 bases and J by 3 bases, with 10 bases between. Germline values: CDR1 NNHNN, CDR2 SYGAGS (reference sequence). Partial CDR3 DNA: TGTGCCAGCGGTGATGCTGGGACAAGCTATAATTCGCCC. It is translated as CASGDAGTSYNSP. The entire CDR3 is CASGDAGTSYNSPLYF.

This clone has a count of ten or more. Mouse gene names and germline throughout. The read ends 4 residues shy of where the CDR3 ends; the end is completed using the germline J gene. The chain links TRBV13-3 to TRBJ1-2; D perhaps matches TRBD1 (6 bases). The CDR3 runs to 12 residues. Germline CDR1 and CDR2: NNHDY and SYVADS. Trimming stripped 5 bases from V and 4 bases from J, with 9 bases between. CDR3 in amino acids: CASSQQGSDYTF. CDR3 DNA, as far as it was read: TGTGCCAGCAGCCAACAGGGCTCC.

This clone has more than one count but fewer than ten. Gene names denote mouse genes. The CDR3 is cut off 4 residues early in the read; its end comes from the germline J gene. The chain has TRBV24 and TRBJ1-1, with no clear D. The CDR3 sequence is 14 residues long. V lost 3 bases to trimming and J lost 0 bases, with 8 bases between them. Looked up from germline, CDR1 is KGHTA and CDR2 is FRNEEI. The CDR3 DNA, read in part, is TGTGCCAGCAGTCTTCGACATCCAAACACA. Its protein product is CASSLRHPNT. The whole CDR3 reads CASSLRHPNTEVFF.

The table lists this clone with many counts. The germline and genes are mouse ones. The CDR3 is CASSTGRGSDYTF. CDR3 bases read: TGTGCCAGCAGTACAGGGAGAGGCTCC. V usage is TRBV19 and J usage is TRBJ1-2, with D possibly matching TRBD1 (5 bases). The missing CDR3 end, 4 residues past where the read stops, is filled in from the germline J gene. This CDR3 comprises 13 residues. Trimming took off 3 bases at V and 4 bases at J, with 10 bases between the two ends. Germline V gene sequence: CDR1 FNHDT, CDR2 SITEND (reference sequence).

Concerning this clone itself: Mouse names are used for the genes. Read sequence stops 4 residues before the CDR3 end, and the germline J gene provides the missing end. The chain uses TRBV4 and TRBJ2-7; 8 bases match TRBD1. There are 13 residues in the CDR3. Germline lookup yields CDR1 LGHDT and CDR2 YNNKQL (reference sequence). V shed 6 bases and J 1 base; nucleotides not matched to a gene: 2. Partial CDR3 DNA: TGTGCCAGCAGTCGACAGGGGTCCTAT. This codes for CASSRQGSY. The full CDR3 protein is CASSRQGSYEQYF.

This clone was seen repeatedly, ten times or more. Gene names denote mouse genes. The read stops 4 residues short of the end of the CDR3; the missing end is completed from the germline J gene. The V gene is TRBV13-3, the J gene TRBJ2-2; 12 bases are a match to TRBD2. Germline values: CDR1 NNHDY, CDR2 SYVADS. There are 16 residues in the CDR3. Trimming cost V 5 bases and J 4 bases; bases outside gene matches: 6. CDR3 DNA (partial): TGTGCCAGCAGGGCGACTGGGGGGGCCGTCACCGGG. Amino acid sequence: CASRATGGAVTG. The CDR3, in full, reads CASRATGGAVTGQLYF.

By sample fraction, this clone is large. Gene and germline names: mouse. The missing CDR3 end, 4 residues past where the read stops, is filled in from the germline J gene. The chain is built from TRBV1 and TRBJ2-2, with D unresolved. Germline V gene lookup returns CDR1 NSQYPW and CDR2 LRSPGD (reference sequence). Deletions cut 0 bases from V and 2 bases from J, with 4 bases between. This CDR3 has 14 amino acids. The CDR3 DNA, read in part, is TGCACCTGCAGTGCAGACAGGAACACCGGG. Translated: CTCSADRNTG. In full, the CDR3 reads CTCSADRNTGQLYF.

In its sample, this clone was seen many times. Gene names are the mouse ones. The read gets to within 4 residues of the CDR3 end, and the germline J gene fills in the rest. This chain uses TRBV13-2 with TRBJ2-2, with D tentatively TRBD2 (6 bases). Trimming took 4 bases from V and 6 from J, leaving 16 bases between them. Germline V lookup: CDR1 NNHNN, CDR2 SYGAGS (reference sequence). The CDR3 loop spans 15 amino acids. The CDR3: CASGSGTFFPGQLYF. The CDR3 DNA, read in part, is TGTGCCAGCGGTTCCGGGACTTTTTTCCCCGGG.

This clone ranks as medium-sized. The gene names here belong to mouse. The missing CDR3 end, 4 residues past where the read stops, is filled in from the germline J gene. The rearrangement uses TRBV1 and TRBJ2-1, with D perhaps TRBD1 (5 bases). The CDR3 totals 16 residues. V lost 1 base and J lost 0, with 10 bases in between. In germline, CDR1 is NSQYPW, CDR2 LRSPGD (reference sequence). Partial CDR3 DNA: TGCACCTGCAGTGCAGTAAGACAGAATAACTATGCT. It encodes CTCSAVRQNNYA. The full CDR3 is CTCSAVRQNNYAEQFF.

This clone was recorded at least ten times. Gene labels here are mouse ones. The sequenced fragment ends 4 residues before the CDR3 boundary, so the rest is inferred from the germline J gene. The chain has TRBV29 and TRBJ2-7; 7 bases align to TRBD1. The CDR3 has 11 amino acids. Germline assignment: CDR1 MSHET and CDR2 SYDVDS. The CDR3: CASRDRYEQYF. Partial CDR3 DNA: TGTGCTAGCAGGGACAGGTAT.